Listed below are T cell receptor beta chains from one sample, sequenced in a study of blood T cell repertoires in COVID-19. Clones were sequenced by immunoSEQ multiplex PCR, and TCRdb holds only the in-frame ones, with some missing. The sample lists 100,000 to 150,000 clones; approximately 83% were seen once. The source material was peripheral blood. The receptors were sampled from a woman older than 75 with acute or convalescent COVID-19. CDR3s include the opening cysteine and the closing phenylalanine or tryptophan. The order of the fields is D gene, V gene, clone size, J gene, CDR3 DNA, CDR3 protein. A D gene is named only where the DNA matches it firmly. Only part of the rows carry a size: once, few, many, or a class if the clone is expanded.

D gene: TRBD1
V gene: TRBV6-6
clone size: NA
J gene: TRBJ1-1
CDR3 DNA: TGTGCCAGCAGCACGGGACAGGGGAACACTGAAGCTTTCTTT
CDR3 protein: CASSTGQGNTEAFF

D gene: TRBD2
V gene: TRBV5-4
clone size: NA
J gene: TRBJ2-1
CDR3 DNA: TGTGCCAGCAGCCAACGGGGAGCGGGGGTTAACGATGAGCAGTTCTTC
CDR3 protein: CASSQRGAGVNDEQFF

D gene: TRBD1
V gene: TRBV19
clone size: NA
J gene: TRBJ1-5
CDR3 DNA: TGTGCCAGTAGGCTATACTCCGGGACAGGGAGGAAGCAGCCCCAGCATTTT
CDR3 protein: CASRLYSGTGRKQPQHF

D gene: NA
V gene: TRBV11-2
clone size: NA
J gene: TRBJ1-2
CDR3 DNA: TGTGCCAGCAGCTTCGGTCGACAGGTGCTATATGGCTACACCTTC
CDR3 protein: CASSFGRQVLYGYTF

D gene: TRBD1
V gene: TRBV4-1
clone size: NA
J gene: TRBJ1-6
CDR3 DNA: TGCGCCAGCAGCCAAGGAAGGCAGGGGGCAGGTAATTCACCCCTCCACTTT
CDR3 protein: CASSQGRQGAGNSPLHF

D gene: TRBD2
V gene: TRBV5-1
clone size: NA
J gene: TRBJ2-5
CDR3 DNA: TGCGCCAGCAGCCCGCGACTAGCGGGGGGGCCGGAGACCCAGTACTTC
CDR3 protein: CASSPRLAGGPETQYF

D gene: NA
V gene: TRBV9
clone size: NA
J gene: TRBJ2-2
CDR3 DNA: TGTGCCAGCAGCGTACAGGATTCGAACACCGGGGAGCTGTTTTTT
CDR3 protein: CASSVQDSNTGELFF

D gene: NA
V gene: TRBV5-1
clone size: once
J gene: TRBJ1-1
CDR3 DNA: TGCGCCAGCAGCGTAAAGACAGGTCACACTGAAGCTTTCTTT
CDR3 protein: CASSVKTGHTEAFF

D gene: TRBD2
V gene: TRBV28
clone size: few
J gene: TRBJ2-3
CDR3 DNA: TGTGCCAGCCTCAGCGGGGCCACTAGCACAGATACGCAGTATTTT
CDR3 protein: CASLSGATSTDTQYF

D gene: TRBD2
V gene: TRBV4-3
clone size: NA
J gene: TRBJ2-7
CDR3 DNA: TGCGCCAGCAGCCATGATTCGAGCGGGGGGGCCTACGAGCAGTACTTC
CDR3 protein: CASSHDSSGGAYEQYF

D gene: NA
V gene: TRBV28
clone size: NA
J gene: TRBJ1-2
CDR3 DNA: TGTGCCAGCAGTTGGGAGGTCGGCTACACCTTC
CDR3 protein: CASSWEVGYTF

D gene: NA
V gene: TRBV4-1
clone size: NA
J gene: TRBJ1-1
CDR3 DNA: TGCGCCAGCAGCTATCAGCCCGACAGGAACACTGAAGCTTTCTTT
CDR3 protein: CASSYQPDRNTEAFF

D gene: NA
V gene: TRBV12-3/TRBV12-4
clone size: NA
J gene: TRBJ2-3
CDR3 DNA: TGTGCCAGCAGTTCTAGTGATACGCAGTATTTT
CDR3 protein: CASSSSDTQYF

D gene: NA
V gene: TRBV29-1
clone size: NA
J gene: TRBJ1-2
CDR3 DNA: TGCAGCGTTCGCGGCGGGGGCTATGGCTACACCTTC
CDR3 protein: CSVRGGGYGYTF

D gene: NA
V gene: TRBV5-1
clone size: NA
J gene: TRBJ2-1
CDR3 DNA: TGCGCCAGCAGCTTCGGCGGGGACAATGAGCAGTTCTTC
CDR3 protein: CASSFGGDNEQFF

D gene: NA
V gene: TRBV7-9
clone size: NA
J gene: TRBJ1-4
CDR3 DNA: TGTGCCAGCAGCCCGACAGAAACAATGAGGAAACTGTTTTTT
CDR3 protein: CASSPTETMRKLFF

D gene: TRBD1
V gene: TRBV11-3
clone size: NA
J gene: TRBJ2-2
CDR3 DNA: TGTGCCAGCAGCCTATGGACAGGAACCGGGGAGCTGTTTTTT
CDR3 protein: CASSLWTGTGELFF

D gene: NA
V gene: TRBV11-2
clone size: NA
J gene: TRBJ2-5
CDR3 DNA: TGTGCCAGCAGCTTAGTGCAGGCAGAGACCCAGTACTTC
CDR3 protein: CASSLVQAETQYF

D gene: TRBD1
V gene: TRBV19
clone size: NA
J gene: TRBJ1-2
CDR3 DNA: TGTGCCAGTACGAGGACAGGGCGCGATGGCTACACCTTC
CDR3 protein: CASTRTGRDGYTF

D gene: NA
V gene: TRBV5-1
clone size: NA
J gene: TRBJ1-2
CDR3 DNA: TGCGCCAGCAGCTTGGACGGACATAACTATGGCTACACCTTC
CDR3 protein: CASSLDGHNYGYTF

D gene: NA
V gene: TRBV11-2
clone size: NA
J gene: TRBJ1-2
CDR3 DNA: TGTGCCAGCAGCTTAGGGTTCGGTGGCTACACCTTC
CDR3 protein: CASSLGFGGYTF

D gene: NA
V gene: TRBV2
clone size: NA
J gene: TRBJ1-4
CDR3 DNA: TGTGCCAGCAGTGTCGGCGGGAGTAATGAAAAACTGTTTTTT
CDR3 protein: CASSVGGSNEKLFF

D gene: TRBD1
V gene: TRBV10-2
clone size: NA
J gene: TRBJ2-7
CDR3 DNA: TGCGCCACCGTCAACATCTGGGACAGCAACTACGAGCAGTACTTC
CDR3 protein: CATVNIWDSNYEQYF

D gene: NA
V gene: TRBV4-1
clone size: once
J gene: TRBJ1-4
CDR3 DNA: TGCGCCAGCAGCCAAGATCCCGGCGGGACGCCAGAAAAACTGTTTTTT
CDR3 protein: CASSQDPGGTPEKLFF

D gene: NA
V gene: TRBV29-1
clone size: NA
J gene: TRBJ2-1
CDR3 DNA: TGCAGCGTTTCCCCCCCGTATGAGCAGTTCTTC
CDR3 protein: CSVSPPYEQFF

D gene: NA
V gene: TRBV11-2
clone size: NA
J gene: TRBJ2-6
CDR3 DNA: TGTGCCAGCAGCTTAGTACGGGGTCTCTCTGGGGCCAACGTCCTGACTTTC
CDR3 protein: CASSLVRGLSGANVLTF

D gene: TRBD1
V gene: TRBV12-3/TRBV12-4
clone size: NA
J gene: TRBJ1-2
CDR3 DNA: TGTGCCAGCGACAGGGACTATGGCTACACCTTC
CDR3 protein: CASDRDYGYTF

D gene: NA
V gene: TRBV7-6
clone size: NA
J gene: TRBJ2-3
CDR3 DNA: TGTGCCAGCAGCCCACTCACGGGGAGGTTAAGCACAGATACGCAGTATTTT
CDR3 protein: CASSPLTGRLSTDTQYF

D gene: NA
V gene: TRBV5-1
clone size: NA
J gene: TRBJ1-2
CDR3 DNA: TGCGCCAGCAGTTCCCGGAGGGAATATGGCTACACCTTC
CDR3 protein: CASSSRREYGYTF

D gene: TRBD1
V gene: TRBV5-4
clone size: NA
J gene: TRBJ1-2
CDR3 DNA: TGTGCCAGCAGCTGGGGGGACAGGGACTCTGGCTACACCTTC
CDR3 protein: CASSWGDRDSGYTF

D gene: TRBD1
V gene: TRBV11-2
clone size: few
J gene: TRBJ2-7
CDR3 DNA: TGTGCCAGCAGGCTACAGGGGGTCCCTTACGAGCAGTACTTC
CDR3 protein: CASRLQGVPYEQYF

D gene: NA
V gene: TRBV11-2
clone size: NA
J gene: TRBJ2-5
CDR3 DNA: TGTGCCAGCAGCCCCCTTGGAGGAGAGACCCAGTACTTC
CDR3 protein: CASSPLGGETQYF

D gene: NA
V gene: TRBV4-2
clone size: NA
J gene: TRBJ1-2
CDR3 DNA: TGTGCCAGCAGCCAAGATTCGGCTACGAGACTCTATGGCTACACCTTC
CDR3 protein: CASSQDSATRLYGYTF

D gene: NA
V gene: TRBV19
clone size: NA
J gene: TRBJ2-1
CDR3 DNA: TGTGCCAGTAGTAGGGACACAAACAATGAGCAGTTCTTC
CDR3 protein: CASSRDTNNEQFF

D gene: NA
V gene: TRBV9
clone size: once
J gene: TRBJ1-1
CDR3 DNA: TGTGCCAGCAGCGTCAAAGCCCTGAACACTGAAGCTTTCTTT
CDR3 protein: CASSVKALNTEAFF

D gene: NA
V gene: TRBV3-1/TRBV3-2
clone size: once
J gene: TRBJ2-7
CDR3 DNA: TGTGCCAGCAGCCAAGCCGCGGACAGCTCCTACGAGCAGTACTTC
CDR3 protein: CASSQAADSSYEQYF

D gene: NA
V gene: TRBV5-1
clone size: NA
J gene: TRBJ1-1
CDR3 DNA: TGCGCCAGCAGCCCACAGGGACGGGAGGGCACTGAAGCTTTCTTT
CDR3 protein: CASSPQGREGTEAFF

D gene: TRBD1
V gene: TRBV5-5
clone size: NA
J gene: TRBJ1-5
CDR3 DNA: TGTGCCAGCAGCTTGGGGGGACAGGGGGCGGGTCAGCCCCAGCATTTT
CDR3 protein: CASSLGGQGAGQPQHF

D gene: NA
V gene: TRBV28
clone size: NA
J gene: TRBJ1-2
CDR3 DNA: TGTGCCAGCAAACCGATGGCAGGGGACTATGGCTACACCTTC
CDR3 protein: CASKPMAGDYGYTF

D gene: NA
V gene: TRBV4-3
clone size: NA
J gene: TRBJ1-1
CDR3 DNA: TGCGCCAGCAGCCAAGACCCGGGGGGTCGGACTGAAGCTTTCTTT
CDR3 protein: CASSQDPGGRTEAFF

D gene: NA
V gene: TRBV4-2
clone size: NA
J gene: TRBJ1-1
CDR3 DNA: TGTGCCAGCAGCCAAGGCAGGGGCGCGAACACTGAAGCTTTCTTT
CDR3 protein: CASSQGRGANTEAFF

D gene: TRBD1
V gene: TRBV5-1
clone size: NA
J gene: TRBJ1-1
CDR3 DNA: TGCGCCAGCAGCTTGGGCCCGGTGCAGGGGGCTGAGGCTTTCTTT
CDR3 protein: CASSLGPVQGAEAFF

D gene: NA
V gene: TRBV27
clone size: NA
J gene: TRBJ2-6
CDR3 DNA: TGTGCCAGCAGTTCTCCAGGGTCTGGGGCCAACGTCCTGACTTTC
CDR3 protein: CASSSPGSGANVLTF

D gene: NA
V gene: TRBV9
clone size: NA
J gene: TRBJ1-5
CDR3 DNA: TGTGCCAGCAGCGTGGGGGCAGGGGCCGGTCAGCCCCAGCATTTT
CDR3 protein: CASSVGAGAGQPQHF

D gene: NA
V gene: TRBV24-1
clone size: few
J gene: TRBJ1-5
CDR3 DNA: TGTGCCACCAGTGATCGACAGTTGAATCAGCCCCAGCATTTT
CDR3 protein: CATSDRQLNQPQHF

D gene: TRBD1
V gene: TRBV9
clone size: NA
J gene: TRBJ2-2
CDR3 DNA: TGTGCCAGCAGCGTAGCTGGGGTGGGGACAGGCATCGGGGAGCTGTTTTTT
CDR3 protein: CASSVAGVGTGIGELFF

D gene: NA
V gene: TRBV5-1
clone size: NA
J gene: TRBJ1-3
CDR3 DNA: TGCGCCAGCAGCCTCTATACGGGGTCTGGAAACACCATATATTTT
CDR3 protein: CASSLYTGSGNTIYF